A single sample gave rise to the 12 T cell receptor beta chains below, sequenced in a study of PD-1 blockade in classical Hodgkin lymphoma. The repertoire was sequenced with immunoSEQ multiplex PCR; TCRdb's copy has only in-frame clones and lacks some. The sample lists some 45,000 clones, around four fifths seen once, with around a third in the top ten. Documented time point: cycle 4 day 1 (C4D1), after six to seven weeks of nivolumab. In every patient, relapse followed autologous stem cell transplantation, while exposure to brentuximab vedotin differed. The sequencing here drew on peripheral blood mononuclear cells (PBMCs), taken before the fourth cycle of nivolumab. These receptors were obtained from a human donor with classical Hodgkin lymphoma.

The chain is built from TRBV18 and TRBJ2-6; D is unresolved. The CDR3 totals 15 residues. The V gene's germline CDR1 is KGHSH and CDR2 LQKENI. Trimming stripped 1 base from V and 0 bases from J, with 4 bases between. Here the CDR3 DNA reads TGTGCCAGCTCACCACAGGACTCTGGGGCCAACGTCCTGACTTTC. Protein: CASSPQDSGANVLTF.

The chain recombines TRBV6-5 with TRBJ2-7, with D uncertain. V was cut by 6 bases and J by 5 bases, with 14 bases left in between. The CDR3 runs 13 residues. Germline V lookup: CDR1 MNHEY, CDR2 SVGAGI. CDR3 bases: TGTGCCAGCAGACCCCTTGCTGGTGACGAGCAGTACTTC. It yields the protein CASRPLAGDEQYF.

The genes are TRBV28 and TRBJ1-2, with 7 bases that match TRBD1. Trimming cost V 2 bases and J 3 bases; bases outside gene matches: 6. Per the germline V gene, CDR1 is MDHEN and CDR2 is SYDVKM. The CDR3 loop spans 15 amino acids. CDR3 in amino acids: CASSLLSTGDYGYTF. The CDR3 DNA reads as TGTGCCAGCAGTTTACTTTCTACAGGGGACTATGGCTACACCTTC.

V gene TRBV2 combines with J gene TRBJ2-7; 7 bases line up with TRBD1. J gave up 4 bases and V 4 bases, and 10 bases lay outside the gene matches. CDR3 length: 15 residues. Per germline, CDR1 SNHLY and CDR2 FYNNEI. The CDR3 bases are TGTGCCAGCAGTGTTTTCGGGACAGATCCGTACGAGCAGTACTTC. It codes for CASSVFGTDPYEQYF.

The V and J genes are TRBV7-3 and TRBJ2-7; no clear D. Germline V gene data show CDR1 as SGHTA and CDR2 as FQGTGA. V was shortened by 5 bases and J by 3 bases, with 5 bases between the two germline ends. The CDR3 covers 11 residues. The CDR3 loop reads CASSVDYEQYF. The CDR3 DNA follows: TGTGCCAGCAGCGTAGACTACGAGCAGTACTTC. The variable domain in full, completed from reference TRBV7-3 and TRBJ2-7, reads GAGVSQTPSNKVTEKGKYVELRCDPISGHTALYWYRQSLGQGPEFLIYFQGTGAADDSGLPNDRFFAVRPEGSVSTLKIQRTERGDSAVYLCASSVDYEQYFGPGTRLTVT.

This clone was observed a few times. This chain links TRBV7-9 with TRBJ1-1; 8 bases match TRBD1. CDR3 length: 14 residues. Trimming cost V 5 bases and J 4 bases; bases outside gene matches: 6. Germline V CDR1 and CDR2: SEHNR, FQNEAQ (reference sequence). In nucleotides, the CDR3 is TGTGCCAGCAGCCCTCAGGGGGCGCGCACTGAAGCTTTCTTT. Translation gives CASSPQGARTEAFF.

V and J are TRBV18 and TRBJ2-1, with TRBD2 as a possible D gene (7 bases). V was trimmed by 4 bases and J by 10 bases, leaving 14 bases between them. This CDR3 has 13 residues. The V gene's germline CDR1 is KGHSH and CDR2 LQKENI. CDR3: CASSLYREGEQFF. The DNA for the CDR3 is TGTGCCAGCTCACTCTACAGGGAGGGCGAGCAGTTCTTC.

This chain links TRBV11-1 with TRBJ2-5; 7 bases fit TRBD1. The germline V gene encodes CDR1 SGHAT and CDR2 FQDESV (reference sequence). After removal of 3 bases from V and 5 bases from J, the junction contained 12 bases not matched to a gene. CDR3 length: 16 residues. The CDR3 DNA sequence: TGTGCCAGCAGCTTTCGAAGGGGACAGCAAGGGGAGACCCAGTACTTC. It translates to CASSFRRGQQGETQYF.

V usage is TRBV6-5 and J usage is TRBJ2-7; D not certain. The V end was cut by 0 bases, the J end by 2 bases, with 5 bases between. Germline V gene data show CDR1 as MNHEY and CDR2 as SVGAGI. The CDR3 runs to 13 residues. DNA of the CDR3: TGTGCCAGCAGTTACTCTCGGGCCTACGAGCAGTACTTC. Protein sequence: CASSYSRAYEQYF.

The rearrangement links TRBV11-3 to TRBJ2-5; D remains ambiguous. Germline V gene lookup returns CDR1 SGHNT and CDR2 YENEEA. The V and J ends lost 5 bases and 4 bases respectively, with 8 bases between them. The CDR3 is 12 residues long. The CDR3 region has the DNA TGTGCCAGCAGCGACCAGTTAGAGACCCAGTACTTC. Amino acids: CASSDQLETQYF.

This clone was found once. CDR3 nucleotide sequence: TGCGCCAGTTCGACGGGGAGCTCCTACAATGAGCAGTTCTTC. This sequence encodes CASSTGSSYNEQFF. V gene TRBV5-1 combines with J gene TRBJ2-1; TRBD2 is a possible D gene (5 bases). V gave up 8 bases and J gave up 0 bases, with 12 bases separating them. This CDR3 has 14 residues. Germline-derived CDR1 and CDR2 are SGHRS and YFSETQ.

The genes are TRBV28 and TRBJ1-6, with 9 positions matching TRBD1. The V gene's germline CDR1 is MDHEN and CDR2 SYDVKM. This CDR3 is 14 amino acids long. V dropped 7 bases and J dropped 10; count of bases not matched to a gene: 8. The CDR3 region has the DNA TGTGCCAGCATCCTAACAGGGGGCAACTCACCCCTCCACTTT. Protein product: CASILTGGNSPLHF.